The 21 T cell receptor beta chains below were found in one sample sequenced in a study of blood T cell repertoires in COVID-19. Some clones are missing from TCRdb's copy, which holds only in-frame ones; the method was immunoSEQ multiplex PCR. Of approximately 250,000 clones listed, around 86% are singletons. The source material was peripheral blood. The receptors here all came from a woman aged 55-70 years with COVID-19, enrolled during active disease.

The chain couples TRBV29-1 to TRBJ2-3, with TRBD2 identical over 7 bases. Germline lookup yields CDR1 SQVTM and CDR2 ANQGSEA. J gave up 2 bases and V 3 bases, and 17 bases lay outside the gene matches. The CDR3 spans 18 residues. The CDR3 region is CSVEEGTGGGMITDTQYF. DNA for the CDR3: TGCAGCGTTGAGGAGGGGACGGGGGGAGGAATGATCACAGATACGCAGTATTTT.

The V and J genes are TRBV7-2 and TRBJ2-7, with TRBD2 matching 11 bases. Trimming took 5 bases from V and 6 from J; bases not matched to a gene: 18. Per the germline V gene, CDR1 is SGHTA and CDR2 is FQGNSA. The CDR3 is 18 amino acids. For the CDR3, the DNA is TGTGCCAGCAGCCCATTAGCGGGAGGGCCACCCCTTCAAGGCGAGCAGTACTTC. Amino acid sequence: CASSPLAGGPPLQGEQYF.

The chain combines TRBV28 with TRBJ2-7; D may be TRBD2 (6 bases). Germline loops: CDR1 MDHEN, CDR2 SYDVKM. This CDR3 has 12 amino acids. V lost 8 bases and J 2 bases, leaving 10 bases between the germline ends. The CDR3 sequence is CASRDFTYEQYF. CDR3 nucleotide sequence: TGTGCCAGCCGGGACTTCACCTACGAGCAGTACTTC.

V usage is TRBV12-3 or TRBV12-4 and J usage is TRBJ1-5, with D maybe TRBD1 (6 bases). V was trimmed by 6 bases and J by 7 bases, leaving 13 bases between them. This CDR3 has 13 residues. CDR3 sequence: CASRDQRGQPQHF. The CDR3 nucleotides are TGTGCCAGCAGGGATCAGAGGGGGCAGCCCCAGCATTTT.

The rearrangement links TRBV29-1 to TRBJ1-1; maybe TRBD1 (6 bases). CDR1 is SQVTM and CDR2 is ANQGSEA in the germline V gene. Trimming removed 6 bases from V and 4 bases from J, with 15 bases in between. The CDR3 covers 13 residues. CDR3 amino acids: CSVDLGAGTEAFF. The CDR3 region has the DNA TGCAGCGTCGACTTGGGGGCGGGCACTGAAGCTTTCTTT.

CDR3 DNA: TGTGCCAGCAGCGCCGGATACAGGGGGCCGAGCAATCAGCCCCAGCATTTT. It specifies CASSAGYRGPSNQPQHF. The chain carries TRBV7-8 and TRBJ1-5, with 9 bases lining up with TRBD1. CDR1 and CDR2 (germline): SGHVS, FQNEAQ. V trimming: 5 bases; J trimming: 1 base; junction bases outside the gene matches: 9. CDR3 size: 17 residues.

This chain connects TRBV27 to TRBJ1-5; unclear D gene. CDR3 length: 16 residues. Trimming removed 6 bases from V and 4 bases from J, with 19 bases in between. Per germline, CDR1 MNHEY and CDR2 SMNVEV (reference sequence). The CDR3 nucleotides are TGTGCCAGCAGCCGTCGGACTGGTTTCGGAAATCAGCCCCAGCATTTT. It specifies CASSRRTGFGNQPQHF.

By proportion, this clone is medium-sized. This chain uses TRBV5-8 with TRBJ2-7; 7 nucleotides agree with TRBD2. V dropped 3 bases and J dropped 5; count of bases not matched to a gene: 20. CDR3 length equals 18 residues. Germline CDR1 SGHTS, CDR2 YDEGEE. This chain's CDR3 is CASSYAGVGFSREHEQYF. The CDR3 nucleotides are TGTGCCAGCAGCTACGCGGGGGTCGGCTTCAGTAGGGAGCACGAGCAGTACTTC.

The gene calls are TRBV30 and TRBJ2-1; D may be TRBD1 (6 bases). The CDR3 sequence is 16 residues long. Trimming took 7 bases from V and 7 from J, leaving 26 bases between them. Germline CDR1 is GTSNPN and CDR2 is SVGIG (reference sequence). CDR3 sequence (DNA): TGTGCCTTTAGTGGGCTCAATGGGGGCCCCAGAAATGAGCAGTTCTTC. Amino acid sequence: CAFSGLNGGPRNEQFF.

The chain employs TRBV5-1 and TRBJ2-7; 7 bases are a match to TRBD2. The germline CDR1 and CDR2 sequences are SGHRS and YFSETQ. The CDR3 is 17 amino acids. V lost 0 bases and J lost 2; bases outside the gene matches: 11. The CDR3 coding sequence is TGCGCCAGCAGCTTGGTACTCGCGGGAGAGCTCACCTACGAGCAGTACTTC. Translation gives CASSLVLAGELTYEQYF. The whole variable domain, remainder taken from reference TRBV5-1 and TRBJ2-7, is KAGVTQTPRYLIKTRGQQVTLSCSPISGHRSVSWYQQTPGQGLQFLFEYFSETQRNKGNFPGRFSGRQFSNSRSEMNVSTLELGDSALYLCASSLVLAGELTYEQYFGPGTRLTVT.

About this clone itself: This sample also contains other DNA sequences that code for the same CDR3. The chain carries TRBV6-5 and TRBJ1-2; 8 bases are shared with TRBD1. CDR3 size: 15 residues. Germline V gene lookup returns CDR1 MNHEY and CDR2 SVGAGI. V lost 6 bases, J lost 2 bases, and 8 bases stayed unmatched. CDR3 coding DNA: TGTGCCAGCAGACCCGACAGGGGAAGAAACTATGGCTACACCTTC. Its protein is CASRPDRGRNYGYTF.

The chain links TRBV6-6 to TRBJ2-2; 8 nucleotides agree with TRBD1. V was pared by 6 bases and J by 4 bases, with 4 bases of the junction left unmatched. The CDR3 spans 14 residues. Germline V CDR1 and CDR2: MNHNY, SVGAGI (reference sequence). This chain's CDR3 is CASRQGARTGELFF. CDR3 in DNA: TGTGCCAGCAGGCAGGGGGCGCGCACCGGGGAGCTGTTTTTT.

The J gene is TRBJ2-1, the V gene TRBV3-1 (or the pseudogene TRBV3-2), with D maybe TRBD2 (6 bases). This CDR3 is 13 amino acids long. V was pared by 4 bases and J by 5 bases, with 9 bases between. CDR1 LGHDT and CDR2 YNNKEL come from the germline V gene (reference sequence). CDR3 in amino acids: CASSRAGHNEQFF. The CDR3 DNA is TGTGCCAGCAGCCGAGCGGGCCACAATGAGCAGTTCTTC.

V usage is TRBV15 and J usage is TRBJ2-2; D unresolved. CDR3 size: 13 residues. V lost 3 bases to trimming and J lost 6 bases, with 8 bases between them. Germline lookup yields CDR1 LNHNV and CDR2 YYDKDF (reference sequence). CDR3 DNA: TGTGCCACCAGCAGGCCCCCGGCCGGGGAGCTGTTTTTT. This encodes CATSRPPAGELFF.

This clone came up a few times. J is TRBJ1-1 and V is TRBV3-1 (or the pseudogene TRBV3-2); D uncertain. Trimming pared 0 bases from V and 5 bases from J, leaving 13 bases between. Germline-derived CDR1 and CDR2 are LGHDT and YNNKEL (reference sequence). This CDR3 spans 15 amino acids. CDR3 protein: CASSQELVRGTEAFF. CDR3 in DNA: TGTGCCAGCAGCCAAGAACTAGTGAGAGGGACTGAAGCTTTCTTT.

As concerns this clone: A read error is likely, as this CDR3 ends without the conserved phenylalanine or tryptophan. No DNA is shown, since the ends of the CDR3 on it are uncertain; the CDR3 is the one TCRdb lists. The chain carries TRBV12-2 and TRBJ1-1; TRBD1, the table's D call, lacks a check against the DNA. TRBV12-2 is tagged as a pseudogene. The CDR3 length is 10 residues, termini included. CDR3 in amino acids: CASRLGPMRN.

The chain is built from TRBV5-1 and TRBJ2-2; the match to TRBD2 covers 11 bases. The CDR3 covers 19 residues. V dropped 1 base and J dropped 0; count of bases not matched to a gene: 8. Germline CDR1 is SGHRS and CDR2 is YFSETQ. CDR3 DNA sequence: TGCGCCAGCAGCTTGCGGGCTAGCGGGAGGCTCGCGAACACCGGGGAGCTGTTTTTT. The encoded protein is CASSLRASGRLANTGELFF.

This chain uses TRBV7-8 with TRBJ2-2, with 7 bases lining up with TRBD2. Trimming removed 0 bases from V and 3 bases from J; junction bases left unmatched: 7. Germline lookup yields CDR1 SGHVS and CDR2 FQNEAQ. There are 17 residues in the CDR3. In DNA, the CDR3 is TGTGCCAGCAGCTTAGCCCGGCGGGAGTTGCACACCGGGGAGCTGTTTTTT. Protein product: CASSLARRELHTGELFF.

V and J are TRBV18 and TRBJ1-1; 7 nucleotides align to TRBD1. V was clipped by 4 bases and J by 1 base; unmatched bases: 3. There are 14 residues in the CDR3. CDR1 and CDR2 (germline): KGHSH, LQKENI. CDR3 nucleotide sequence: TGTGCCAGCTCACAGGGACAGTGGAACACTGAAGCTTTCTTT. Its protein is CASSQGQWNTEAFF.

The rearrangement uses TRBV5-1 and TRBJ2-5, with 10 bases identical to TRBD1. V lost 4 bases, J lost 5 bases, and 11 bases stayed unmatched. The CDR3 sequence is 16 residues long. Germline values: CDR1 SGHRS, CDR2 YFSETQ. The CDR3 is CASSLPGTGVFETQYF. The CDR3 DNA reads TGCGCCAGCAGCCTACCTGGGACAGGGGTTTTTGAGACCCAGTACTTC.

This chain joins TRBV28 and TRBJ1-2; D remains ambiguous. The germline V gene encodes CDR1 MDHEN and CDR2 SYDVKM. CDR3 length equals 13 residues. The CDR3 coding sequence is TGTGCAACCAGTCGAGGGTGGGGTTATGGCTACACCTTC. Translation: CATSRGWGYGYTF.